This T cell receptor beta chain was observed in a study of T cells in Graves' hyperthyroidism and ophthalmopathy. Study-level findings and limits: Most thyroid-expanded clonotypes above 0.001 were also found in blood.

RNA transcripts yielded amplified TCR beta CDR3 regions. In the first-round RT-PCR of the TCR CDR3, the HTBI primer set was used. TCRdb redid the calling of the multiplex PCR reads with MiXCR, one entry per CDR3 protein. The data show more than 500,000 distinct CDR3 sequences, around 16% seen once. The V gene lost 8 bases and the J gene lost 9 bases, with 20 bases spanning the gap. The V gene's germline CDR1 is GTSNPN and CDR2 SVGIG (reference sequence). This CDR3 is 13 amino acids long. Only a few counts were recorded for this clonotype. Its target is unknown. Exclusion of patients followed from uncontrolled infection, other autoimmune disease, pregnancy or lactation. A roughly 9.3 ml volume of fresh peripheral blood provided the PBMCs.

This clonotype originated in a woman between 25 and 40 years old with Graves' ophthalmopathy. The material sequenced was blood. The chain carries TRBV30 and TRBJ2-1; TRBD2 is a possible D gene (6 bases). The CDR3: CASSMLGGSEQFF. DNA for the CDR3: TGTGCCAGTAGTATGCTCGGGGGTTCTGAGCAGTTCTTC.